The 21 T cell receptor beta chains given below trace back to one sample, sequenced in a study of sequential checkpoint blockade in melanoma. Some clones are missing from TCRdb's copy, which holds only in-frame ones; the method was immunoSEQ multiplex PCR. Here the sample spans 18,000 or so clones, 50% to 65% being singletons. Treatment here: randomized to nivolumab then ipilimumab (arm A) or the reverse (arm B). The material was CD8+ T cells sorted from blood (inferred from file names), obtained from a patient given nivolumab and ipilimumab in sequence. The receptors were sampled from a human donor with melanoma.

This chain joins TRBV9 and TRBJ2-5; 10 nucleotides agree with TRBD2. The CDR3 is 17 amino acids. V dropped 3 bases and J dropped 3; count of bases not matched to a gene: 11. Germline V gene data show CDR1 as SGDLS and CDR2 as YYNGEE. CDR3 DNA: TGTGCCAGCAGCGCATTTTTCTTGAGCGGGAGGGAAGAGACCCAGTACTTC. The encoded protein is CASSAFFLSGREETQYF.

J is TRBJ1-1 and V is TRBV27; 8 positions match TRBD1. Germline V CDR1 and CDR2: MNHEY, SMNVEV (reference sequence). This CDR3 contains 15 residues. The J segment lost 1 base and the V segment lost 0 bases, leaving 1 base of the junction unmatched. The CDR3 here is CASSLSTGANTEAFF. The CDR3 DNA reads TGTGCCAGCAGTTTATCGACAGGGGCGAACACTGAAGCTTTCTTT.

This chain links TRBV27 with TRBJ1-5; D ambiguous. The CDR3 covers 13 residues. Germline V gene lookup returns CDR1 MNHEY and CDR2 SMNVEV (reference sequence). V was trimmed by 2 bases and J by 5 bases, leaving 7 bases between them. The CDR3 coding sequence is TGTGCCAGCAGTTTAAACGGGGATCAGCCCCAGCATTTT. It translates to CASSLNGDQPQHF.

The V gene is TRBV6-4, the J gene TRBJ2-2, with a weak D call TRBD1 (5 bases). Between the trimmed V and J ends, which lost 8 bases and 0 bases, there was a span of 13 bases. Germline loops: CDR1 MRHNA, CDR2 SNTAGT. The CDR3 sequence is 15 residues long. The CDR3: CASGQDTTNTGELFF. CDR3 nucleotides: TGTGCCAGCGGACAAGACACAACGAACACCGGGGAGCTGTTTTTT.

This sequence joins TRBV7-8 and TRBJ1-1; 10 positions match TRBD1. Germline assignment: CDR1 SGHVS and CDR2 FQNEAQ. V shed 4 bases and J 5 bases; nucleotides not matched to a gene: 7. The CDR3 extends over 15 amino acids. The CDR3 here is CASSSKDRGQTEAFF. As DNA, the CDR3 is TGTGCCAGCAGCTCAAAAGACAGGGGGCAAACTGAAGCTTTCTTT. The full variable domain, with the rest looked up from reference TRBV7-8 and TRBJ1-1, is GAGVSQSPRYKVAKRGQDVALRCDPISGHVSLFWYQQALGQGPEFLTYFQNEAQLDKSGLPSDRFFAERPEGSVSTLKIQRTQQEDSAVYLCASSSKDRGQTEAFFGQGTRLTVV.

To note about this clone: A junction boundary mismatches the germline segment, possibly from a read error. V and J are TRBV5-3 and TRBJ2-7, with D unresolved. TRBV5-3 is noted as an ORF with a role that remains uncertain. The CDR3 is made up of 11 amino acids. The CDR3 spells CASSSGYEQYF. CDR3 DNA: TGTGCCAGCAGCTCGGGCTACGAGCAGTACTTC.

The chain links TRBV6-5 to TRBJ1-5; D gene ambiguous. The CDR3 has 14 residues. Germline V gene data show CDR1 as MNHEY and CDR2 as SVGAGI. Trimming shortened V by 6 bases and J by 0 bases, and 9 bases separated the two germline ends. CDR3: CASRNGYSNQPQHF. DNA for the CDR3: TGTGCCAGCAGGAACGGTTATAGCAATCAGCCCCAGCATTTT.

This chain uses TRBV6-1 with TRBJ2-7; D might be TRBD2 (5 bases). CDR1 MNHNS and CDR2 SASEGT come from the germline V gene. The V gene lost 2 bases and the J gene lost 1 base, with 12 bases spanning the gap. The CDR3 runs to 15 residues. In DNA form, the CDR3 reads TGTGCCAGCAGTGAATGGGCGGGTGCTTCCTACGAGCAGTACTTC. It is translated as CASSEWAGASYEQYF.

The chain has TRBV27 and TRBJ2-7; TRBD2 is a possible D gene (6 bases). Germline V lookup: CDR1 MNHEY, CDR2 SMNVEV (reference sequence). This CDR3 has 13 residues. Trimming removed 4 bases at V and 6 bases at J, with 13 bases between. CDR3 in amino acids: CASSYPGGFEQYF. The CDR3 DNA is TGTGCCAGCAGTTACCCTGGGGGGTTCGAGCAGTACTTC.

The genes are TRBV6-1 and TRBJ2-3; D may be TRBD2 (5 bases). Germline CDR1 MNHNS, CDR2 SASEGT. V dropped 2 bases and J dropped 5 bases, with 17 bases sitting between them. This CDR3 spans 16 amino acids. Here the CDR3 reads CASSELGQDFVDTQYF. CDR3 nucleotide sequence: TGTGCCAGCAGTGAACTAGGGCAGGACTTTGTAGATACGCAGTATTTT.

The sample holds a few counts of this clone. The gene calls are TRBV7-9 and TRBJ1-5, with D unresolved. CDR3 size: 16 residues. Trimming left V 5 bases short and J 5 bases short, with 19 bases between. Germline V gives CDR1 SEHNR, CDR2 FQNEAQ (reference sequence). CDR3 loop: CASSAFPYRDDQPQHF. In DNA form, the CDR3 reads TGTGCCAGCAGCGCCTTCCCCTACAGAGACGATCAGCCCCAGCATTTT.

The chain combines TRBV15 with TRBJ1-1; D unresolved. Germline lookup yields CDR1 LNHNV and CDR2 YYDKDF (reference sequence). V was cut by 3 bases and J by 1 base, with 18 bases left in between. The CDR3 is 17 amino acids. In DNA, the CDR3 is TGTGCCACCAGCAGTACTGCGATAGGACTCTCGAACACTGAAGCTTTCTTT. It codes for CATSSTAIGLSNTEAFF.

This clone has only a few counts. J is TRBJ1-1 and V is TRBV6-1; D call uncertain. Trimming stripped 3 bases from V and 0 bases from J, with 14 bases between. This CDR3 has 16 residues. CDR1 MNHNS and CDR2 SASEGT come from the germline V gene. The CDR3 region is CASSDFGNYMNTEAFF. The CDR3 DNA is TGTGCCAGCAGTGACTTCGGCAACTACATGAACACTGAAGCTTTCTTT.

Only a few counts were recorded for this clone. The chain employs TRBV19 and TRBJ2-7; no definite D call. Germline CDR1 is LNHDA and CDR2 is SQIVND (reference sequence). Trimming pared 3 bases from V and 6 bases from J, leaving 12 bases between. This CDR3 contains 13 residues. The CDR3 protein is CASSIQVVSEQYF. The CDR3 DNA is TGTGCCAGTAGTATTCAGGTAGTTTCCGAGCAGTACTTC.

There are a few counts of this clone. The chain is built from TRBV27 and TRBJ1-1; 10 bases align to TRBD1. Germline lookup yields CDR1 MNHEY and CDR2 SMNVEV (reference sequence). CDR3 length equals 14 residues. Trimming at V came to 7 bases and at J to 4 bases, leaving 6 bases not matched to a gene. The DNA for the CDR3 is TGTGCCAGCACCAGGACAGGGGGGGGCACTGAAGCTTTCTTT. Translating it yields CASTRTGGGTEAFF.

The genes are TRBV10-3 and TRBJ2-7, with D hard to call. CDR1 ENHRY and CDR2 SYGVKD come from the germline V gene. The CDR3 extends over 12 amino acids. Trimming pared 0 bases from V and 3 bases from J, leaving 3 bases between. The DNA for the CDR3 is TGTGCCATCAGTGAGTCTAACTACGAGCAGTACTTC. This encodes CAISESNYEQYF.

In its sample, this clone was seen once. This chain connects TRBV28 to TRBJ1-1, with no clear D. The CDR3 sequence is 14 residues long. The germline gives CDR1 MDHEN, CDR2 SYDVKM. Trimming cost V 2 bases and J 0 bases, with 7 bases left between them. DNA of the CDR3: TGTGCCAGCAGTTTAATTGAGGTGAACACTGAAGCTTTCTTT. Amino acid sequence: CASSLIEVNTEAFF.

J is TRBJ1-5 and V is TRBV27, with D possibly TRBD1 on 5 matching bases. Trimming removed 6 bases from V and 3 bases from J, with 15 bases in between. This CDR3 spans 15 amino acids. Germline V lookup: CDR1 MNHEY, CDR2 SMNVEV (reference sequence). The CDR3 loop is CASSTLGGSNQPQHF. DNA of the CDR3: TGTGCCAGCAGCACCCTGGGGGGATCCAATCAGCCCCAGCATTTT.

The CDR3 reads CASSFRDRAYNEQFF. For the CDR3, the DNA is TGTGCCAGCAGTTTCCGGGACAGGGCGTACAATGAGCAGTTCTTC. V is TRBV6-6 and J is TRBJ2-1, with 9 nucleotides matching TRBD1. The CDR3 loop spans 15 amino acids. Trimming at V came to 4 bases and at J to 4 bases, leaving 5 bases not matched to a gene. Germline V gives CDR1 MNHNY, CDR2 SVGAGI (reference sequence).

The chain links TRBV7-2 to TRBJ2-1, with 13 bases fitting TRBD2. V lost 7 bases, J lost 9 bases, and 9 bases stayed unmatched. This CDR3 is built from 15 residues. Looked up from germline, CDR1 is SGHTA and CDR2 is FQGNSA. The CDR3, as DNA: TGTGCCAGCACCCCTACTAGCGGGAGGGCCTTTGAGCAGTTCTTC. This gives the protein CASTPTSGRAFEQFF. Full variable domain (missing parts from reference TRBV7-2 and TRBJ2-1): GAGVSQSPSNKVTEKGKDVELRCDPISGHTALYWYRQSLGQGLEFLIYFQGNSAPDKSGLPSDRFSAERTGGSVSTLTIQRTQQEDSAVYLCASTPTSGRAFEQFFGPGTRLTVL.

This clone came up a few times. The J gene is TRBJ2-7, the V gene TRBV7-9; 9 nucleotides line up with TRBD2. This CDR3 has 14 amino acids. V was clipped by 3 bases and J by 5 bases; unmatched bases: 5. Per germline, CDR1 SEHNR and CDR2 FQNEAQ (reference sequence). CDR3 coding DNA: TGTGCCAGCAGCTTCACGGCGGGGGGGGACGAGCAGTACTTC. This gives the protein CASSFTAGGDEQYF.